These T cell receptor beta chains were read from a single sample in a study of blood T cell repertoires in COVID-19. Data came from immunoSEQ multiplex PCR; TCRdb stores just in-frame clones and leaves some out. Of some 260,000 clones detected, approximately 82% appear once; the ten largest clones hold roughly 4.9%. The sequencing sample was made of peripheral blood. The receptors were gathered from an elderly woman with active or convalescent COVID-19. The CDR3 runs from the conserved cysteine through the conserved F or W. The D gene is left open where the match is weak. Size tells how often a clone was seen (once, few, many) or the class of an expanded clone, and some rows leave it out.

V	size	D	J	CDR3	DNA
TRBV5-4	NA	TRBD2	TRBJ2-1	CASSLGGRINEQFF	TGTGCCAGCAGCTTGGGCGGGAGAATCAATGAGCAGTTCTTC
TRBV4-2	NA	TRBD1	TRBJ1-2	CASSRGQGAGYGYTF	TGTGCCAGCAGCCGAGGACAGGGGGCGGGCTATGGCTACACCTTC
TRBV30	NA	NA	TRBJ2-7	CAWSSKQGGEQYF	TGTGCCTGGAGTAGTAAGCAGGGTGGAGAGCAGTACTTC
TRBV4-2	NA	TRBD2	TRBJ2-2	CASSSKTSGSDTGELFF	TGTGCCAGCAGCTCGAAGACTAGCGGGAGTGACACCGGGGAGCTGTTTTTT
TRBV6-5	NA	TRBD2	TRBJ2-1	CASNRLAGGNEQFF	TGTGCCAGCAACCGACTAGCGGGAGGCAATGAGCAGTTCTTC
TRBV4-2	NA	NA	TRBJ1-1	CASSQDPRDTEAFF	TGTGCCAGCAGCCAAGATCCGCGGGACACTGAAGCTTTCTTT
TRBV4-1	NA	NA	TRBJ1-5	CASSQDGGIGNQPQHF	TGCGCCAGCAGCCAAGATGGGGGGATCGGCAATCAGCCCCAGCATTTT
TRBV19	once	NA	TRBJ2-5	CASSTTGTPLGGTQYF	TGTGCCAGTAGTACGACCGGGACGCCCCTAGGGGGGACCCAGTACTTC
TRBV28	NA	TRBD1	TRBJ1-2	CASSAPGQGLGYGYTF	TGTGCCAGCAGTGCCCCGGGACAGGGTCTCGGCTATGGCTACACCTTC
TRBV24-1	once	TRBD2	TRBJ2-1	CATSARVVAGGLVTYNEQFF	TGTGCCACCAGTGCCCGCGTGGTAGCGGGAGGCCTAGTCACCTACAATGAGCAGTTCTTC
TRBV11-2	NA	NA	TRBJ1-4	CASSVIVATNEKLFF	TGTGCCAGCAGCGTAATAGTCGCGACTAATGAAAAACTGTTTTTT
TRBV5-1	NA	TRBD1	TRBJ1-5	CASSFAGGRNQPQHF	TGCGCCAGCAGCTTTGCAGGGGGCAGGAATCAGCCCCAGCATTTT
TRBV11-2	NA	NA	TRBJ1-6	CASSSLTGRGNSPLHF	TGTGCCAGCAGCTCCCTGACGGGCCGAGGGAATTCACCCCTCCACTTT
TRBV18	NA	TRBD1	TRBJ1-5	CASSPGTGGFQPQHF	TGTGCCAGCTCTCCCGGGACAGGGGGCTTTCAGCCCCAGCATTTT
TRBV12-3/TRBV12-4	NA	TRBD1	TRBJ1-2	CASSVTGGYGYTF	TGTGCCAGCAGTGTGACAGGGGGCTATGGCTACACCTTC
TRBV5-4	NA	TRBD2	TRBJ2-2	CASSSAPGLAGGNTGELFF	TGTGCCAGCAGCTCGGCGCCGGGACTAGCGGGAGGCAACACCGGGGAGCTGTTTTTT
TRBV6-4	NA	TRBD2	TRBJ2-1	CASSDVAGGYNEQFF	TGTGCCAGCAGTGATGTAGCGGGAGGGTACAATGAGCAGTTCTTC
TRBV19	NA	NA	TRBJ1-2	CASSTGQTNYGYTF	TGTGCCAGTAGCACAGGACAGACTAACTATGGCTACACCTTC
TRBV12-3/TRBV12-4	NA	NA	TRBJ1-5	CASSDRINQPQHF	TGTGCCAGCAGTGACAGGATAAATCAGCCCCAGCATTTT
TRBV27	NA	TRBD1	TRBJ1-2	CASSPGQGSLNYGYTF	TGTGCCAGCAGCCCCGGACAGGGATCGCTTAACTATGGCTACACCTTC
TRBV2	NA	NA	TRBJ1-4	CASSDRRGGYPFF	TGTGCCAGCAGTGATAGGCGGGGAGGGTACCCGTTTTTT
TRBV18	NA	NA	TRBJ2-1	CASSLLGSSYNEQFF	TGTGCCAGCTCACTTCTAGGGAGCTCCTACAATGAGCAGTTCTTC
TRBV6-4	NA	NA	TRBJ1-1	CASSHGQQAFF	TGTGCCAGCAGTCACGGACAGCAAGCTTTCTTT
TRBV5-1	NA	NA	TRBJ2-1	CASSLEPGLRHEQFF	TGCGCCAGCAGCTTGGAGCCGGGACTCCGGCATGAGCAGTTCTTC
TRBV12-3/TRBV12-4	NA	NA	TRBJ2-3	CASSRRGTQYF	TGTGCCAGCAGCCGACGGGGGACGCAGTATTTT
TRBV29-1	few	NA	TRBJ2-7	CSVAGSYEQYF	TGCAGCGTGGCCGGGTCCTACGAGCAGTACTTC
TRBV11-2	NA	TRBD1	TRBJ2-7	CASSLGGAGGYEQYF	TGTGCCAGCAGCTTAGGTGGGGCAGGGGGCTACGAGCAGTACTTC
TRBV2	many	NA	TRBJ2-2	CASSESLTGELFF	TGTGCCAGCAGTGAATCACTCACCGGGGAGCTGTTTTTT
TRBV9	NA	TRBD1	TRBJ1-1	CASSLWTGGDTEAFF	TGTGCCAGCAGCCTATGGACAGGGGGGGACACTGAAGCTTTCTTT
TRBV19	NA	TRBD1	TRBJ2-1	CASSPYRGVYNEQFF	TGTGCCAGTAGCCCCTACAGGGGGGTATACAATGAGCAGTTCTTC
TRBV29-1	NA	NA	TRBJ2-1	CSVDRDNEQFF	TGCAGCGTTGATCGAGACAATGAGCAGTTCTTC
TRBV28	NA	TRBD1	TRBJ1-2	CASSSTGALIGYTF	TGTGCCAGCAGCTCGACAGGGGCCTTAATCGGCTACACCTTC
TRBV19	NA	NA	TRBJ1-1	CASSLRGGEFTEAFF	TGTGCCAGTAGCCTAAGAGGAGGGGAATTCACTGAAGCTTTCTTT
TRBV6-2/TRBV6-3	NA	TRBD1	TRBJ1-3	CASSGGQFSGNTIYF	TGTGCCAGCAGTGGGGGACAGTTCTCTGGAAACACCATATATTTT
TRBV6-1	NA	NA	TRBJ1-5	CASTEQAPSNQPQHF	TGTGCCAGCACTGAACAGGCTCCAAGCAATCAGCCCCAGCATTTT
TRBV9	few	TRBD1	TRBJ1-2	CASSAGTGTHGYTF	TGTGCCAGCAGCGCCGGGACAGGCACCCATGGCTACACCTTC
TRBV5-6	NA	TRBD1	TRBJ2-1	CASSSGTGRSGEQFF	TGTGCCAGCAGCTCCGGGACAGGGAGGTCAGGTGAGCAGTTCTTC
TRBV28	NA	TRBD1	TRBJ1-2	CASSFGTANYGYTF	TGTGCCAGCAGTTTTGGGACAGCCAACTATGGCTACACCTTC
TRBV28	NA	NA	TRBJ2-7	CASSPPLSGHSYEQYF	TGTGCCAGCAGTCCACCGTTGTCGGGACACAGCTACGAGCAGTACTTC
TRBV18	once	NA	TRBJ2-3	CASSLRSDTQYF	TGTGCCAGCTCACTTAGATCGGATACGCAGTATTTT
TRBV19	NA	TRBD1	TRBJ2-7	CASSIAGQGYEQYF	TGTGCCAGTAGTATAGCGGGACAGGGGTACGAGCAGTACTTC
TRBV9	NA	NA	TRBJ2-3	CASSIAGLNTDTQYF	TGTGCCAGCAGCATCGCGGGACTGAACACAGATACGCAGTATTTT
TRBV18	NA	NA	TRBJ2-5	CASSTRQAKEETQYF	TGTGCCAGCTCAACTAGACAGGCCAAAGAAGAGACCCAGTACTTC
TRBV6-2/TRBV6-3	NA	NA	TRBJ1-1	CASTYDLGSNTEAFF	TGTGCCAGCACTTACGACCTCGGGTCGAACACTGAAGCTTTCTTT
TRBV5-1	NA	NA	TRBJ1-6	CASSLEPPGMINSPLHF	TGCGCCAGCAGCTTGGAACCCCCGGGAATGATAAATTCACCCCTCCACTTT
TRBV28	NA	NA	TRBJ1-2	CASTLGVYYGYTF	TGTGCCAGCACCCTCGGGGTGTATTATGGCTACACCTTC
TRBV27	NA	TRBD1	TRBJ1-4	CASSFSRGNEKLFF	TGTGCCAGCAGTTTCTCCAGGGGGAATGAAAAACTGTTTTTT
TRBV3-1/TRBV3-2	NA	NA	TRBJ2-3	CASSLSGRGDTQYF	TGTGCCAGCAGCCTTAGCGGTAGAGGGGATACGCAGTATTTT
TRBV3-1/TRBV3-2	NA	TRBD1	TRBJ1-4	CASSPSTGGLNEKLFF	TGTGCCAGCAGCCCCTCTACAGGGGGGCTTAATGAAAAACTGTTTTTT
TRBV2	NA	TRBD1	TRBJ1-3	CASSEDRGYTAIYF	TGTGCCAGCAGTGAGGACAGGGGGTATACGGCCATATATTTT
TRBV4-2	NA	NA	TRBJ1-3	CASSQGEGNTIYF	TGTGCCAGCAGCCAAGGAGAAGGAAACACCATATATTTT
TRBV11-1	NA	NA	TRBJ1-4	CASSRNTANEKLFF	TGTGCCAGCAGCCGAAACACAGCTAATGAAAAACTGTTTTTT
TRBV19	NA	NA	TRBJ2-3	CASSLARTENTDTQYF	TGTGCCAGTAGTCTAGCCCGGACAGAGAACACAGATACGCAGTATTTT
TRBV5-1	NA	TRBD1	TRBJ1-1	CASGDRVNTEAFF	TGCGCCAGCGGCGACAGGGTAAACACTGAAGCTTTCTTT
TRBV27	NA	NA	TRBJ1-4	CASSSRANEKLFF	TGTGCCAGCAGTTCCAGGGCGAATGAAAAACTGTTTTTT
TRBV27	NA	NA	TRBJ1-1	CASSLLGRDTEAFF	TGTGCCAGCAGTCTCCTCGGGAGGGACACTGAAGCTTTCTTT
TRBV12-3/TRBV12-4	NA	NA	TRBJ1-1	CASSLGQRTEAFF	TGTGCCAGCAGTTTAGGGCAGCGCACTGAAGCTTTCTTT
TRBV5-1	NA	NA	TRBJ1-1	CASSLAGVSTEAFF	TGCGCCAGCAGCTTGGCGGGGGTGAGCACTGAAGCTTTCTTT
TRBV12-3/TRBV12-4	few	NA	TRBJ1-3	CASSDSSGNTIYF	TGTGCCAGCAGTGACAGTTCTGGAAACACCATATATTTT
TRBV19	NA	NA	TRBJ1-5	CASSTGPTSQHF	TGTGCCAGTAGTACAGGTCCCACGTCCCAGCATTTT